This TCR beta chain emerged from a study of T cells in tumors after PD-1 blockade. The CDR3 runs 18 residues. The ends lost 3 bases at V and 0 bases at J; junction bases unmatched: 12. The germline CDR1 and CDR2 sequences are SQVTM and ANQGSEA. Tumor or blood genomic DNA was sequenced, with inputs of about 550 ng to 6,500 ng. Here immunoSEQ multiplex PCR was the method, and the copy in TCRdb shows in-frame clones only, minus some. The sample carries roughly 48,000 clones, more than 65% recorded once. This receptor was taken from a human donor with basal cell carcinoma. The V call is TRBV29-1, the J call TRBJ2-3; 10 nucleotides line up with TRBD2. The sequences come from PBMCs, collected before anti-PD-1 treatment. This CDR3 reads CSVEQASGSPSSTDTQYF. The CDR3 DNA sequence: TGCAGCGTTGAGCAGGCTAGCGGGAGCCCGTCTAGCACAGATACGCAGTATTTT.